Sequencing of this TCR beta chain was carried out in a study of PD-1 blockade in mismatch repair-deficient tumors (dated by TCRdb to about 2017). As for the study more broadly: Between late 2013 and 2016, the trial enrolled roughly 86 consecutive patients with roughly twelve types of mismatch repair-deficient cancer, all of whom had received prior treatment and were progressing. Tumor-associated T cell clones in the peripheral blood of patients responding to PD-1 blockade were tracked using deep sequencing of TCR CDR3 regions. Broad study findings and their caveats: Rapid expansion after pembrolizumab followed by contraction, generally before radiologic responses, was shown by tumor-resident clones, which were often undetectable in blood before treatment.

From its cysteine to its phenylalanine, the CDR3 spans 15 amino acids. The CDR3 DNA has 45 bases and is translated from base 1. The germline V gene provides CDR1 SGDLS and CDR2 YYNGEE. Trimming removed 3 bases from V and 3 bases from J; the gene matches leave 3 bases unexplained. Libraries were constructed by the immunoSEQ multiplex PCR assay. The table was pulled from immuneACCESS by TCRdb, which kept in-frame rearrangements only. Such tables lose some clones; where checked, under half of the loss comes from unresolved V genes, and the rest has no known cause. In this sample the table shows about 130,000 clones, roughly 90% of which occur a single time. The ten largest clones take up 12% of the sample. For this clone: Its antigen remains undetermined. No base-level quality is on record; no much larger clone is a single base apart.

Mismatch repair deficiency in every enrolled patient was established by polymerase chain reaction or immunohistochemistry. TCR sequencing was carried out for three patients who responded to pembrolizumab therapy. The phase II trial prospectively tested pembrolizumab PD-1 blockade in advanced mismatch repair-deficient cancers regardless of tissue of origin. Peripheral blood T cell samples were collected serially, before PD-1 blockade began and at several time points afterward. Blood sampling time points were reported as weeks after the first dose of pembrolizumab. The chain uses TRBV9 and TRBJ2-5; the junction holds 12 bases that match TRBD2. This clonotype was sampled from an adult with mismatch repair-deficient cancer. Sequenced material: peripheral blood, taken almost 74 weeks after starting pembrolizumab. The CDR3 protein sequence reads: CASSDRLAGEETQYF. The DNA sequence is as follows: TGTGCCAGCAGCGATAGACTAGCGGGAGAAGAGACCCAGTACTTC.